This entry is about one T cell receptor (beta chain). Its antigen is not known. The analysis combined second doses at about 4 or about 12 weeks. The CDR3 totals 15 residues. Some clones are missing from TCRdb's copy, which holds only in-frame ones; the method was immunoSEQ multiplex PCR. This table holds around 140,000 clones, around 90% found once. This sample stems from a study of T cell responses to AZD1222 COVID-19 vaccine. Study conclusions and caveats: There were repertoire samples only from the period after the peak T cell response. The breadth and depth of Spike-specific TCRs increased once two AZD1222 doses had been given.

Sequenced material: peripheral blood, taken 28 days after the second AZD1222 dose. The chain links TRBV21-1 to TRBJ2-2; TRBD1, the table's D call, was not compared with the DNA. TRBV21-1 corresponds to a pseudogene. The source of this sequence is an adult who received the AZD1222 COVID-19 vaccine. CDR3 region: CANTEDRGNTGELFF. CDR3 DNA sequence: TGTGCCAACACAGAGGACAGGGGGAACACCGGGGAGCTGTTTTTT.